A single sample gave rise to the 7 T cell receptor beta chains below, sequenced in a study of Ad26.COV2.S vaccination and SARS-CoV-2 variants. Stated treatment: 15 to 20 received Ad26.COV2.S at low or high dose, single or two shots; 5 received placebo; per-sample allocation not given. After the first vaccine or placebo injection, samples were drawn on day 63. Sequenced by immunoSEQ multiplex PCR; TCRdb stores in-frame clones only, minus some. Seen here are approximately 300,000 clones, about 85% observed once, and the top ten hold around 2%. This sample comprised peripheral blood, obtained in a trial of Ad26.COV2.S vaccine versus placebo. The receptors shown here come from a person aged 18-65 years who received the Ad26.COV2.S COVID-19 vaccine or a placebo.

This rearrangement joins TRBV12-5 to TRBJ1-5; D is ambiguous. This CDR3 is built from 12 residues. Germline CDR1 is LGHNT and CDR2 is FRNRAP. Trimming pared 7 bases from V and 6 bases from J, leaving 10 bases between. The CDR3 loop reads CASEDFFQPQHF. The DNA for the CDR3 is TGTGCTAGTGAGGATTTTTTTCAGCCCCAGCATTTT.

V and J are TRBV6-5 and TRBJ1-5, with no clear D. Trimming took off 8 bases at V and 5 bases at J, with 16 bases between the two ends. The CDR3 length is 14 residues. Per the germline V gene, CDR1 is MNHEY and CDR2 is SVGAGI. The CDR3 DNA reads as TGTGCCAGCTCGATCACGGGGTTGTATCAGCCCCAGCATTTT. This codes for CASSITGLYQPQHF.

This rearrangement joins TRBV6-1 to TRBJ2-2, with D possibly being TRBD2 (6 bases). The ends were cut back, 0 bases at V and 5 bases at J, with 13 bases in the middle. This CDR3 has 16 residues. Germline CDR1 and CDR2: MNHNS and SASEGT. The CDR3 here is CASSEARRGPTGELFF. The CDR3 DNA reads TGTGCCAGCAGTGAAGCGCGGCGGGGCCCAACCGGGGAGCTGTTTTTT.

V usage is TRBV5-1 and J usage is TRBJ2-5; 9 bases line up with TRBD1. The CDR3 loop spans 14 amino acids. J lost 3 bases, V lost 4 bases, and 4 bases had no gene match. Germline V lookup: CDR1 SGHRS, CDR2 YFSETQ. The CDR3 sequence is CASSTRTGEETQYF. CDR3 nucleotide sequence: TGCGCCAGCAGCACCCGGACAGGGGAAGAGACCCAGTACTTC. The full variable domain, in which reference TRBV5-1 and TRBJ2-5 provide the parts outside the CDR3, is KAGVTQTPRYLIKTRGQQVTLSCSPISGHRSVSWYQQTPGQGLQFLFEYFSETQRNKGNFPGRFSGRQFSNSRSEMNVSTLELGDSALYLCASSTRTGEETQYFGPGTRLLVL.

This CDR3 is CASSPSGGVAHNEQFF. CDR3 DNA: TGTGCCAGTAGTCCTAGCGGGGGCGTCGCCCACAATGAGCAGTTCTTC. This chain connects TRBV19 to TRBJ2-1; the match to TRBD2 covers 10 bases. There are 16 residues in the CDR3. V lost 5 bases, J lost 5 bases, and 9 bases stayed unmatched. Germline assignment: CDR1 LNHDA and CDR2 SQIVND (reference sequence).

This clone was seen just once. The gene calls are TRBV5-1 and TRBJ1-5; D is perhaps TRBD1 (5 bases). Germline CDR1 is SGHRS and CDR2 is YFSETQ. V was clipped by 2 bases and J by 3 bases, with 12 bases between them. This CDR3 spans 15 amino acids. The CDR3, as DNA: TGCGCCAGCAGCTTAACCGGGGGTTCCAATCAGCCCCAGCATTTT. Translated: CASSLTGGSNQPQHF.

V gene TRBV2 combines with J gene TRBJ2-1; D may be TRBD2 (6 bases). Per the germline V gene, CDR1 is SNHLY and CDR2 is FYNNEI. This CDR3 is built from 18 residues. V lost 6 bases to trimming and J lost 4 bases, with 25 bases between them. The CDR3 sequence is CASSPPLLLAKGYNEQFF. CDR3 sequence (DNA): TGTGCCAGCAGCCCCCCCCTCCTCCTAGCGAAGGGGTACAATGAGCAGTTCTTC.